This T cell receptor beta chain was captured by sequencing in a study of cytomegalovirus exposure and HLA in healthy donors. Study-wide results and limits: An assumption of roughly uniform sequencing depth across donors underlay the presence/absence analyses. A later analysis found TCR association rates differed by HLA locus, highest for DRB1 and lowest for HLA-C.

This CDR3 is built from 16 residues. The V segment lost 7 bases and the J segment 0 bases; nucleotides outside the gene matches: 10. CDR1 SGHKS and CDR2 YYEKEE come from the germline V gene (reference sequence). This clone was observed a handful of times. The target antigen is unknown. A multiplex PCR was run with 60 Vbeta primers and 13 Jbeta primers. Sequenced by immunoSEQ multiplex PCR; TCRdb stores in-frame clones only, minus some. This table has some 50,000 clones, 70% to 80% appearing once. The sequenced sample consisted of PBMCs. The source is a man aged 25 to 40 in good health and CMV-seronegative. The J gene is TRBJ2-3, the V gene TRBV5-5, with 8 bases lining up with TRBD2. DNA of the CDR3: TGTGCCAGCGCCTCTGGACTAGCTGCTAGCACAGATACGCAGTATTTT. Its translation is CASASGLAASTDTQYF.